Described below is a single T cell receptor beta chain sequence and its context. Its matching antigen is unknown. Germline CDR1 and CDR2: DFQATT and SNEGSKA (reference sequence). CDR3 length: 11 residues. Trimming left V 6 bases short and J 2 bases short, with 7 bases between. This entry comes from a study of T cell responses to AZD1222 COVID-19 vaccine. Sequencing used immunoSEQ multiplex PCR; TCRdb keeps in-frame clones, though not all of them. The table includes 140,000 to 150,000 clones, approximately 88% detected once. Study conclusions and caveats: Spike was spanned by vaccine-associated CD4 TCRs, with dominance at 160-218 and 743-854. Baseline serology detected seropositivity in only six or seven AZD1222 recipients.

The origin of this receptor is an adult in good health. The rearrangement uses TRBV20-1 and TRBJ1-2; D is unresolved. The sequencing used peripheral blood, collected on day 0 of AZD1222 vaccination. CDR3 in DNA: TGCAGTGCCAAAAACAACTATGGCTACACCTTC. It specifies CSAKNNYGYTF.